Given below is one T cell receptor (beta chain) in context. This sample is drawn from a study of blood T cells in healthy people across ages. There are 14 residues in the CDR3. Germline V gene lookup returns CDR1 SGHKS and CDR2 YYEKEE (reference sequence). The V gene end was trimmed by 4 bases and the J gene end by 9 bases; junction bases not matched to a gene: 7. Primers used in a second PCR of roughly 6 to 12 cycles were a sample-barcoded 5' primer and a J-beta primer mix. From the 5' RACE reads, TCRdb called clonotypes with MiXCR, one entry per CDR3 protein. In the table there are roughly 800,000 distinct CDR3 sequences, more than 25% of which are singletons. This same sample was also taken into another study, of T cells of mothers and their children. According to that study: Evidence of persistent microchimeric T cell clones was absent.

The receptor was derived from a boy aged 5-17 years in good health. The specimen was blood. This chain joins TRBV5-5 and TRBJ1-5; 10 positions agree with TRBD1. CDR3 sequence (DNA): TGTGCCAGCAGCGGGGGGACAGGGGCCGGGCCCCAGCATTTT. It is translated as CASSGGTGAGPQHF. Full variable domain (outside the CDR3, taken from reference TRBV5-5 and TRBJ1-5): DAGVTQSPTHLIKTRGQQVTLRCSPISGHKSVSWYQQVLGQGPQFIFQYYEKEERGRGNFPDRFSARQFPNYSSELNVNALLLGDSALYLCASSGGTGAGPQHFGDGTRLSIL.